Following are 11 T cell receptor beta chains from one sample sequenced in a study of T cell responses to AZD1222 COVID-19 vaccine. TCRdb's table, derived via immunoSEQ multiplex PCR, lists solely in-frame clones and lacks some. The sample includes approximately 110,000 clones, more than 90% of them seen just once. Sequencing used peripheral blood, obtained on day 0 of AZD1222 vaccination. These receptor sequences come from an adult in good health.

The genes are TRBV5-1 and TRBJ2-5; D tentatively fits TRBD1 or TRBD2 (6 bases each). Trimming left V 0 bases short and J 2 bases short, with 20 bases between. The germline gives CDR1 SGHRS, CDR2 YFSETQ. CDR3 length: 18 amino acids. CDR3 region: CASSLGLGRGALQETQYF. The CDR3 DNA reads TGCGCCAGCAGCTTGGGATTAGGTAGGGGGGCGTTGCAAGAGACCCAGTACTTC.

V and J are TRBV10-3 and TRBJ2-7; TRBD2 matches 8 bases. The trim removed 6 bases at V and 6 bases at J, leaving 10 bases unmatched. The CDR3 loop spans 14 amino acids. Germline CDR1 reads ENHRY; CDR2 reads SYGVKD. CDR3 protein: CAISGTSLSSEQYF. The CDR3 DNA reads as TGTGCCATCAGCGGGACTAGTTTAAGCTCCGAGCAGTACTTC.

This rearrangement joins TRBV27 to TRBJ1-5; a possible D gene is TRBD1 (6 bases). The CDR3 covers 18 residues. Germline CDR1 MNHEY, CDR2 SMNVEV (reference sequence). The V gene lost 2 bases and the J gene lost 0 bases, with 17 bases spanning the gap. CDR3 protein: CASSLKGTRQYSNQPQHF. The DNA of the CDR3 is TGTGCCAGCAGTTTAAAGGGGACACGGCAGTATAGCAATCAGCCCCAGCATTTT.

The V call is TRBV7-2, the J call TRBJ1-1, with D hard to call. Germline values: CDR1 SGHTA, CDR2 FQGNSA. The CDR3 has 15 amino acids. The germline V and J ends were trimmed by 1 base and 4 bases, with 13 bases remaining between them. For the CDR3, the DNA is TGTGCCAGCAGCTTAGTTGGGGTATCAGGCACTGAAGCTTTCTTT. Translating it yields CASSLVGVSGTEAFF. Using reference TRBV7-2 and TRBJ1-1 for the parts outside the CDR3, the full variable domain is GAGVSQSPSNKVTEKGKDVELRCDPISGHTALYWYRQSLGQGLEFLIYFQGNSAPDKSGLPSDRFSAERTGGSVSTLTIQRTQQEDSAVYLCASSLVGVSGTEAFFGQGTRLTVV.

The chain is built from TRBV6-2 or TRBV6-3 and TRBJ1-5; 9 bases match TRBD1. V was pared by 5 bases and J by 2 bases, with 7 bases of the junction left unmatched. The germline V gene has CDR1 MNHEY and CDR2 SVGEGT. The CDR3 has 16 residues. The CDR3 sequence is CASSQRQGVGNQPQHF. CDR3 nucleotides: TGTGCCAGCAGTCAAAGACAGGGGGTAGGCAATCAGCCCCAGCATTTT.

This chain uses TRBV7-2 with TRBJ1-3; no reliable D call. CDR3 length: 18 residues. CDR1 and CDR2 (germline): SGHTA, FQGNSA. Trimming removed 3 bases from V and 0 bases from J, with 18 bases in between. The chain's CDR3 is CASSLWSFTQSSGNTIYF. The CDR3 bases are TGTGCCAGCAGCTTGTGGTCGTTTACTCAGAGCTCTGGAAACACCATATATTTT.

The chain is built from TRBV4-3 and TRBJ1-6; 9 bases map to TRBD1. V lost 0 bases to trimming and J lost 9 bases; unmatched junction nucleotides: 6. The germline CDR1 and CDR2 sequences are LGHNA and YSLEER. The CDR3 is 16 amino acids. The DNA for the CDR3 is TGCGCCAGCAGCCAAGAAGGACGGACAGGGGTTTCACCCCTCCACTTT. Its translation: CASSQEGRTGVSPLHF.

The genes are TRBV6-5 and TRBJ2-1; TRBD1 aligns across 7 bases. Trimming cost V 10 bases and J 7 bases; bases outside gene matches: 10. Germline loops: CDR1 MNHEY, CDR2 SVGAGI. The CDR3 sequence is 13 residues long. The CDR3 sequence: CAILRDSKNEQFF. The CDR3 DNA follows: TGTGCCATCCTCCGGGACAGTAAGAATGAGCAGTTCTTC.

The sample holds one count of this clone. The J gene is TRBJ2-7, the V gene TRBV2; D may be TRBD1 or TRBD2 (5 bases each). CDR3 length equals 13 residues. V was cut by 3 bases and J by 2 bases, with 8 bases left in between. Germline CDR1 and CDR2: SNHLY and FYNNEI. The CDR3 loop is CASSDSGPYEQYF. The CDR3 DNA sequence: TGTGCCAGCAGTGACTCGGGACCCTACGAGCAGTACTTC.

CDR3 residues: CASSFGGLNTEAFF. CDR3 DNA: TGCGCCAGCAGCTTCGGGGGCTTGAACACTGAAGCTTTCTTT. The V gene is TRBV5-1, the J gene TRBJ1-1; TRBD1 might be the D (6 bases). The CDR3 extends over 14 amino acids. Germline V gene sequence: CDR1 SGHRS, CDR2 YFSETQ. V lost 2 bases and J lost 0, with 8 bases in between.

The rearrangement uses TRBV11-2 and TRBJ1-4, with a weak D call TRBD1 (6 bases). The CDR3 consists of 15 residues. Germline V gene data show CDR1 as SGHAT and CDR2 as FQNNGV. V was pared by 4 bases and J by 7 bases, with 16 bases between. Written as DNA, the CDR3 is TGTGCCAGCAGCTCCCCCCGGGGGGCGGTTGAAAAACTGTTTTTT. The encoded protein is CASSSPRGAVEKLFF.